This TCR beta chain was observed in a study of regulatory T cells in long-lasting Graves disease. On the study more broadly: Newly diagnosed Graves' patients had under 3 months of antithyroid drugs. Overall study findings and caveats: Samples came from peripheral blood alone, without thyroid tissue.

Assembly of TCR beta libraries relied on iRepertoire HTBI primers together with Arm-PCR of CDR3 regions. From the multiplex PCR reads, TCRdb called clonotypes with MiXCR, one entry per CDR3 protein. Altogether hundreds of thousands of distinct CDR3 sequences are present, 15% to 20% being singletons, with the ten largest covering more than 20%. This sample's time point: newly diagnosed GD, antithyroid drugs for less than 3 months. Extracted PBMC RNA gave rise to the TCR library. This clonotype was found many times. Its specificity is unknown. The CDR3 runs to 15 residues. The V gene's germline CDR1 is SGHRS and CDR2 YFSETQ. V lost 4 bases to trimming and J lost 6 bases, with 17 bases between them. The sample was also linked to a second study, of T cells in Graves' hyperthyroidism and ophthalmopathy.

The J gene is TRBJ2-1, the V gene TRBV5-1, with D perhaps assigned TRBD1 or TRBD2 (6 bases each). Sequenced material: peripheral blood mononuclear cells (PBMCs), taken at new diagnosis, from a patient treated with antithyroid drugs. This TCR was recovered from a woman aged 35-65 years with Graves disease. The CDR3 nucleotides read TGCGCCAGCAGCATTGGTCGGGGGCTACCCAATGAGCAGTTCTTC. This codes for CASSIGRGLPNEQFF.